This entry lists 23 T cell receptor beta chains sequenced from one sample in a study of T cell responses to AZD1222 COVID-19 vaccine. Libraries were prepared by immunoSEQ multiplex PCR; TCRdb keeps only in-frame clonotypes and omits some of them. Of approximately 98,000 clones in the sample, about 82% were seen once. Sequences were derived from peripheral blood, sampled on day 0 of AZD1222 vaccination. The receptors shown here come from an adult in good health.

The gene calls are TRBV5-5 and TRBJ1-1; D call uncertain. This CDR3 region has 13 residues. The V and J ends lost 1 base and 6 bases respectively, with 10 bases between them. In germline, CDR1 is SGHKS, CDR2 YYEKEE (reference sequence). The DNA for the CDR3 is TGTGCCAGCAGCTTGATCGGATCCCCTGAAGCTTTCTTT. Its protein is CASSLIGSPEAFF. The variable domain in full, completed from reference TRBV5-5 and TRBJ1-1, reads DAGVTQSPTHLIKTRGQQVTLRCSPISGHKSVSWYQQVLGQGPQFIFQYYEKEERGRGNFPDRFSARQFPNYSSELNVNALLLGDSALYLCASSLIGSPEAFFGQGTRLTVV.

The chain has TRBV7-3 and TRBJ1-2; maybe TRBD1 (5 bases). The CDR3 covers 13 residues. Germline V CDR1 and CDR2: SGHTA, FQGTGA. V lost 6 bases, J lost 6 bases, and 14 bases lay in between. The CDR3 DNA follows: TGTGCCAGCAGTACCCAGGGAGGTAATGGCTACACCTTC. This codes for CASSTQGGNGYTF.

The CDR3 protein is CASTKPGLVEDTQYF. Written as DNA, the CDR3 is TGTGCCAGCACTAAACCGGGACTAGTAGAGGATACGCAGTATTTT. This chain uses TRBV7-2 with TRBJ2-3; the match to TRBD2 covers 8 bases. There are 15 residues in the CDR3. Trimming cost V 7 bases and J 6 bases; bases outside gene matches: 12. Germline CDR1 is SGHTA and CDR2 is FQGNSA.

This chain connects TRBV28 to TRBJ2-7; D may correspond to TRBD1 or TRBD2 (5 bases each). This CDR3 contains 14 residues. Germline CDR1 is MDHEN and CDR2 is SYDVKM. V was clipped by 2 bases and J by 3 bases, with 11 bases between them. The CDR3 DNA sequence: TGTGCCAGCAGTTTAAGCGGACACGACTACGAGCAGTACTTC. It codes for CASSLSGHDYEQYF. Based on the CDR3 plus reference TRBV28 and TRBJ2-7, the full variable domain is DVKVTQSSRYLVKRTGEKVFLECVQDMDHENMFWYRQDPGLGLRLIYFSYDVKMKEKGDIPEGYSVSREKKERFSLILESASTNQTSMYLCASSLSGHDYEQYFGPGTRLTVT.

In nucleotides, the CDR3 is TGTGCCAGCAGTTTGAGCCGGGACACTGAAGCTTTCTTT. Its translation: CASSLSRDTEAFF. The chain links TRBV12-3 or TRBV12-4 to TRBJ1-1, with D hard to call. This CDR3 is 13 amino acids long. Trimming removed 3 bases at V and 3 bases at J, with 8 bases between.

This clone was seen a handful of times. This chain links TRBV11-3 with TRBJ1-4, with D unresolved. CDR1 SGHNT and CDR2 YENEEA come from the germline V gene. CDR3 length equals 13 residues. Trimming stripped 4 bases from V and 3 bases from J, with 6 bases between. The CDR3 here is CASSSRPNEKLFF. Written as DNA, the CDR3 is TGTGCCAGCAGCTCCAGGCCTAATGAAAAACTGTTTTTT.

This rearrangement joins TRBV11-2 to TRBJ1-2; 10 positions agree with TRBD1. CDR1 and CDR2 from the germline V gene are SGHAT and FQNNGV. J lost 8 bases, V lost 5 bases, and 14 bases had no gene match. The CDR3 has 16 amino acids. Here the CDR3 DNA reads TGTGCCAGCAGCCCTCTCCGCGACAGGGGGCTTCAAGGCTACACCTTC. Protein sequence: CASSPLRDRGLQGYTF.

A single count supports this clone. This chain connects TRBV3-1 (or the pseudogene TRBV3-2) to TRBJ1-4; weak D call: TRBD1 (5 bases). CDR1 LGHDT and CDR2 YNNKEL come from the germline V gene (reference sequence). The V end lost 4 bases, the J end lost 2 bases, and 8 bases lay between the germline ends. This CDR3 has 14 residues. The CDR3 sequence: CASSPTVTNEKLFF. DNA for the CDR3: TGTGCCAGCAGCCCGACAGTCACTAATGAAAAACTGTTTTTT.

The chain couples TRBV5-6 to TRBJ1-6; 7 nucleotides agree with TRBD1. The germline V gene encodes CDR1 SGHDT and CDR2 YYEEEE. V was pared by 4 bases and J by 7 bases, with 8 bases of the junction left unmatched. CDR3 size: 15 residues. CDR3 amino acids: CASSRPGGRNSPLHF. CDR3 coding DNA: TGTGCCAGCAGCCGTCCAGGGGGTCGGAATTCACCCCTCCACTTT.

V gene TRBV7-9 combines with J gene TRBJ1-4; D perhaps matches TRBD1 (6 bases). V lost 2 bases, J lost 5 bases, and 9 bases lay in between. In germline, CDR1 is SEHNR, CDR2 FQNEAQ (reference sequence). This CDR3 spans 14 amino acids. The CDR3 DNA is TGTGCCAGCAGCTTACGCACAGGGAATGAAAAACTGTTTTTT. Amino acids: CASSLRTGNEKLFF.

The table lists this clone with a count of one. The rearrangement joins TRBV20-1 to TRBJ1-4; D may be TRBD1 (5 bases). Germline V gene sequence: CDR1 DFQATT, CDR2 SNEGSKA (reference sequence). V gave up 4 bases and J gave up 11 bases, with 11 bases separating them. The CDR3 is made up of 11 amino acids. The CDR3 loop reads CSAILGGKLFF. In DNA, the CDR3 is TGCAGTGCTATTCTGGGGGGGAAACTGTTTTTT.

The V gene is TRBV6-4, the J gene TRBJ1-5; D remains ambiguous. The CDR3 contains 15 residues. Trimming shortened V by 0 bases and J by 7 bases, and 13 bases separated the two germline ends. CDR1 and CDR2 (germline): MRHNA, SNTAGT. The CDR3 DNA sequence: TGTGCCAGCAGTGACTCGGCGGGGTCCGGGCAGCCCCAGCATTTT. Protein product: CASSDSAGSGQPQHF.

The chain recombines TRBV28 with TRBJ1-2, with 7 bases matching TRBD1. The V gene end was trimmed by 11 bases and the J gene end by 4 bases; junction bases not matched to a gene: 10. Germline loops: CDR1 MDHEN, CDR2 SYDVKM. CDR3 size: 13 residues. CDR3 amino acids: CAGAQGFFYGYTF. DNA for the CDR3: TGTGCCGGCGCACAGGGGTTTTTCTATGGCTACACCTTC.

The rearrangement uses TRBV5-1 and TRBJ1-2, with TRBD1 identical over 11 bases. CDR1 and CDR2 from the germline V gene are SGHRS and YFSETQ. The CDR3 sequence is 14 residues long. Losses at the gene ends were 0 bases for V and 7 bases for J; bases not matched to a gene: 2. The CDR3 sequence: CASSLVGTGGGYTF. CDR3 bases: TGCGCCAGCAGCTTGGTAGGGACAGGGGGTGGCTACACCTTC.

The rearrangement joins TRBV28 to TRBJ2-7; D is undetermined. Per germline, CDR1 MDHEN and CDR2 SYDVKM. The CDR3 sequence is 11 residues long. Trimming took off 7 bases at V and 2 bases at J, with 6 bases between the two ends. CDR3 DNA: TGTGCCAGCACACATGCCTACGAGCAGTACTTC. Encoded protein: CASTHAYEQYF.

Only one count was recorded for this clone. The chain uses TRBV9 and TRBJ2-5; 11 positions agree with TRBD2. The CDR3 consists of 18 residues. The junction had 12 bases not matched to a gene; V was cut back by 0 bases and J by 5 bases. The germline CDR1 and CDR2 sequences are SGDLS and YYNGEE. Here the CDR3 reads CASSVGAVAGGRGETQYF. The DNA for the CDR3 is TGTGCCAGCAGCGTAGGCGCGGTAGCGGGGGGGCGAGGGGAGACCCAGTACTTC. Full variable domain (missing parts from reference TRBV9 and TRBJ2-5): DSGVTQTPKHLITATGQRVTLRCSPRSGDLSVYWYQQSLDQGLQFLIQYYNGEERAKGNILERFSAQQFPDLHSELNLSSLELGDSALYFCASSVGAVAGGRGETQYFGPGTRLLVL.

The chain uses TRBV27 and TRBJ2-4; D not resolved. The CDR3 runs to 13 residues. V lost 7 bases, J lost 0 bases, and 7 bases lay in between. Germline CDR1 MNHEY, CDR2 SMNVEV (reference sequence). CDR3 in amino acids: CASTSGAKNIQYF. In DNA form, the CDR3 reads TGTGCCAGCACTTCAGGAGCCAAAAACATTCAGTACTTC.

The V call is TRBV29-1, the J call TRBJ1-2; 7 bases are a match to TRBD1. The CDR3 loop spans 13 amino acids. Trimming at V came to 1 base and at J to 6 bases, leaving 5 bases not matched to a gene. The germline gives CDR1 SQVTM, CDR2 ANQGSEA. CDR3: CSVEVRRGHGYTF. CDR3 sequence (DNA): TGCAGCGTTGAAGTTAGGAGGGGGCATGGCTACACCTTC.

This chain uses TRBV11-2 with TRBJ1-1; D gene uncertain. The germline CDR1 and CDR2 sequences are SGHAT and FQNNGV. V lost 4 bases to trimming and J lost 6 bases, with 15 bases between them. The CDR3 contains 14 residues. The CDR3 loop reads CASSSPRRRPEAFF. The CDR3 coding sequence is TGTGCCAGCAGCTCCCCCAGAAGACGGCCTGAAGCTTTCTTT.

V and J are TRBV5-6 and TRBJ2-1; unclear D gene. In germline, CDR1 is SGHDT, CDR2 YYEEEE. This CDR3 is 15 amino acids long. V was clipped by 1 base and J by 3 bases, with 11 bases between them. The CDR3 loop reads CASSLIPVGYNEQFF. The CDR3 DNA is TGTGCCAGCAGCTTGATCCCAGTGGGCTACAATGAGCAGTTCTTC.

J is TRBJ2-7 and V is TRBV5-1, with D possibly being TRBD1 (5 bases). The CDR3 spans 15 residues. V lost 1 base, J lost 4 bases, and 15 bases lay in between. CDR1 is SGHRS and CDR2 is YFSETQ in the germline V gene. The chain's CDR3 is CASSLMGQAAYEQYF. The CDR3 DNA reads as TGCGCCAGCAGCTTGATGGGGCAGGCCGCTTACGAGCAGTACTTC.

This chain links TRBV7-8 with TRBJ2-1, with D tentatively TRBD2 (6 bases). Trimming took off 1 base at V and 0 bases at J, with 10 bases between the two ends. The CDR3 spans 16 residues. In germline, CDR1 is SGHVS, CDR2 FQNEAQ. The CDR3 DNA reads TGTGCCAGCAGCTTAGTTAGCGGAGGCTCCTACAATGAGCAGTTCTTC. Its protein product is CASSLVSGGSYNEQFF.

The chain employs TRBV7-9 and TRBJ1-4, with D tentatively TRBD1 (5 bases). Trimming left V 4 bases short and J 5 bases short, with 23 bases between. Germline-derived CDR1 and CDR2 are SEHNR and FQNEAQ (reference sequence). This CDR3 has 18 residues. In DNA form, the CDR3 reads TGTGCCAGCAGCTCACCACGGGGCCTCGCCGTACGGAATGAAAAACTGTTTTTT. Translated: CASSSPRGLAVRNEKLFF.